These T cell receptor beta chains were read from a single sample in a study of radiotherapy plus CTLA-4 blockade in lung cancer. Assay used: immunoSEQ multiplex PCR; TCRdb lists only in-frame clones, some missing. Of 40,000 to 50,000 clones in the sample, about 77% were seen once. Source: peripheral blood, taken from a patient treated with radiotherapy plus ipilimumab. The receptors were gathered from a human donor with non-small cell lung cancer who had stable disease on radiotherapy plus ipilimumab. CDR3s include the opening cysteine and the closing phenylalanine or tryptophan. The D gene is left open where the match is weak. Expanded clones get a size class; other rows say once, few or many, or leave the size out.

clone_size: few
j_call: TRBJ2-3
d_call: TRBD1
v_call: TRBV6-6
cdr3_aa: CASSAGQGRTDTQYF
cdr3_nt: TGTGCCAGCAGTGCGGGACAGGGGAGGACAGATACGCAGTATTTT

clone_size: -
j_call: TRBJ2-5
d_call: TRBD1
v_call: TRBV29-1
cdr3_aa: CSGTGVVETQYF
cdr3_nt: TGCAGCGGTACAGGGGTGGTAGAGACCCAGTACTTC

clone_size: -
j_call: TRBJ1-2
d_call: -
v_call: TRBV11-3
cdr3_aa: CASSSSGTLGYTF
cdr3_nt: TGTGCCAGCAGCTCAAGCGGGACACTTGGCTACACCTTC

clone_size: -
j_call: TRBJ1-1
d_call: -
v_call: TRBV10-3
cdr3_aa: CAISEGGGTEAFF
cdr3_nt: TGTGCCATCAGTGAGGGGGGGGGCACTGAAGCTTTCTTT

clone_size: -
j_call: TRBJ2-3
d_call: TRBD2
v_call: TRBV7-9
cdr3_aa: CASSLVASGVTDTQYF
cdr3_nt: TGTGCCAGCAGCTTAGTGGCTAGCGGGGTCACAGATACGCAGTATTTT

clone_size: -
j_call: TRBJ2-2
d_call: -
v_call: TRBV10-3
cdr3_aa: CAISESYRVNTGELFF
cdr3_nt: TGTGCCATCAGTGAGTCGTACAGGGTAAACACCGGGGAGCTGTTTTTT

clone_size: -
j_call: TRBJ2-1
d_call: TRBD2
v_call: TRBV19
cdr3_aa: CASSGGDSYNEQFF
cdr3_nt: TGTGCCAGTAGTGGGGGGGACTCGTACAATGAGCAGTTCTTC

clone_size: -
j_call: TRBJ2-7
d_call: -
v_call: TRBV7-6
cdr3_aa: CASSLARGYEQYF
cdr3_nt: TGTGCCAGCAGCTTAGCGAGAGGCTACGAGCAGTACTTC

clone_size: -
j_call: TRBJ1-2
d_call: -
v_call: TRBV29-1
cdr3_aa: CSARVPGDAGGYTF
cdr3_nt: TGCAGCGCCAGGGTCCCAGGGGATGCGGGTGGCTACACCTTC

clone_size: -
j_call: TRBJ1-2
d_call: -
v_call: TRBV19
cdr3_aa: CASSIEYPGKYGYTF
cdr3_nt: TGTGCCAGTAGTATAGAATATCCGGGGAAATATGGCTACACCTTC

clone_size: -
j_call: TRBJ1-1
d_call: -
v_call: TRBV13
cdr3_aa: CASSPRQTNTEAFF
cdr3_nt: TGTGCCAGCAGCCCCCGACAGACTAACACTGAAGCTTTCTTT

clone_size: -
j_call: TRBJ1-3
d_call: TRBD1
v_call: TRBV9
cdr3_aa: CASSVATGGNTIYF
cdr3_nt: TGTGCCAGCAGCGTAGCTACAGGGGGCAACACCATATATTTT

clone_size: once
j_call: TRBJ2-5
d_call: TRBD1
v_call: TRBV5-4
cdr3_aa: CASSHGTGGRQTQYF
cdr3_nt: TGTGCCAGCAGCCATGGGACAGGGGGTAGGCAGACCCAGTACTTC

clone_size: -
j_call: TRBJ1-1
d_call: -
v_call: TRBV25-1
cdr3_aa: CASSDSWEANTEAFF
cdr3_nt: TGTGCCAGCAGTGATTCATGGGAGGCGAACACTGAAGCTTTCTTT

clone_size: -
j_call: TRBJ2-2
d_call: -
v_call: TRBV6-5
cdr3_aa: CASSERSEGGELFF
cdr3_nt: TGTGCCAGCAGTGAACGATCGGAGGGCGGGGAGCTGTTTTTT

clone_size: -
j_call: TRBJ1-1
d_call: -
v_call: TRBV4-1
cdr3_aa: CASSRRLNTEAFF
cdr3_nt: TGCGCCAGCAGCCGGAGACTGAACACTGAAGCTTTCTTT

clone_size: many
j_call: TRBJ1-2
d_call: -
v_call: TRBV4-3
cdr3_aa: CASSPQRTANYGYTF
cdr3_nt: TGCGCCAGCAGCCCCCAACGGACAGCTAACTATGGCTACACCTTC

clone_size: -
j_call: TRBJ2-2
d_call: -
v_call: TRBV11-2
cdr3_aa: CASSLSRIGTGELFF
cdr3_nt: TGTGCCAGCAGCTTATCCAGGATCGGCACCGGGGAGCTGTTTTTT

clone_size: -
j_call: TRBJ1-1
d_call: -
v_call: TRBV7-9
cdr3_aa: CASSLARGTKPMNTEAFF
cdr3_nt: TGTGCCAGCAGCTTAGCGCGAGGAACAAAACCCATGAACACTGAAGCTTTCTTT

clone_size: few
j_call: TRBJ1-2
d_call: TRBD1
v_call: TRBV4-1
cdr3_aa: CASSQGVSGDRVGYTF
cdr3_nt: TGCGCCAGCAGCCAGGGGGTGTCGGGGGACAGGGTTGGCTACACCTTC

clone_size: -
j_call: TRBJ1-3
d_call: -
v_call: TRBV2
cdr3_aa: CASRPGGYSGNTIYF
cdr3_nt: TGTGCCAGCAGGCCAGGTGGTTACTCTGGAAACACCATATATTTT

clone_size: -
j_call: TRBJ2-5
d_call: TRBD2
v_call: TRBV7-6
cdr3_aa: CASSLARGGGETQYF
cdr3_nt: TGTGCCAGCAGCTTAGCGCGTGGCGGGGGGGAGACCCAGTACTTC

clone_size: -
j_call: TRBJ2-3
d_call: TRBD2
v_call: TRBV5-6
cdr3_aa: CASSFRTSGGAAFPDTQYF
cdr3_nt: TGTGCCAGCAGCTTCCGGACTAGCGGGGGGGCCGCGTTTCCAGATACGCAGTATTTT

clone_size: -
j_call: TRBJ2-7
d_call: -
v_call: TRBV5-1
cdr3_aa: CASSLEELATSYEQYF
cdr3_nt: TGCGCCAGCAGCTTGGAGGAACTAGCCACCTCCTACGAGCAGTACTTC

clone_size: -
j_call: TRBJ1-2
d_call: -
v_call: TRBV25-1
cdr3_aa: CASRPTSGVGGYTF
cdr3_nt: TGTGCCAGCAGACCGACCTCAGGGGTGGGTGGCTACACCTTC

clone_size: -
j_call: TRBJ1-1
d_call: -
v_call: TRBV9
cdr3_aa: CASSVKQGTDTEAFF
cdr3_nt: TGTGCCAGCAGCGTAAAACAGGGAACCGACACTGAAGCTTTCTTT

clone_size: -
j_call: TRBJ2-2
d_call: -
v_call: TRBV7-3
cdr3_aa: CASNRDGGELFF
cdr3_nt: TGTGCCAGCAACAGGGACGGAGGGGAGCTGTTTTTT

clone_size: -
j_call: TRBJ2-1
d_call: -
v_call: TRBV10-1
cdr3_aa: CASSAGRRRTVSYNEQFF
cdr3_nt: TGCGCCAGCAGTGCAGGCCGACGTAGGACAGTCTCCTACAATGAGCAGTTCTTC

clone_size: -
j_call: TRBJ1-5
d_call: TRBD1
v_call: TRBV6-6
cdr3_aa: CASRTTGGNQPQHF
cdr3_nt: TGTGCCAGCAGGACGACAGGGGGCAATCAGCCCCAGCATTTT

clone_size: -
j_call: TRBJ2-3
d_call: -
v_call: TRBV7-9
cdr3_aa: CASSLVGESTDTQYF
cdr3_nt: TGTGCCAGCAGCTTAGTTGGGGAGAGCACAGATACGCAGTATTTT

clone_size: -
j_call: TRBJ1-4
d_call: -
v_call: TRBV30
cdr3_aa: CAWSVSRGGSTNEKLFF
cdr3_nt: TGTGCCTGGAGTGTATCGAGGGGGGGATCAACTAATGAAAAACTGTTTTTT

clone_size: once
j_call: TRBJ2-3
d_call: TRBD1
v_call: TRBV5-1
cdr3_aa: CASATGGFWGTDTQYF
cdr3_nt: TGCGCCAGCGCGACAGGGGGGTTCTGGGGCACAGATACGCAGTATTTT

clone_size: -
j_call: TRBJ2-7
d_call: TRBD1
v_call: TRBV2
cdr3_aa: CASSQDRVNEQYF
cdr3_nt: TGTGCCAGCAGCCAGGACAGGGTCAACGAGCAGTACTTC

clone_size: -
j_call: TRBJ2-1
d_call: TRBD2
v_call: TRBV5-8
cdr3_aa: CASSLLLAGNNEQFF
cdr3_nt: TGTGCCAGCAGCTTGCTTCTAGCGGGGAACAATGAGCAGTTCTTC

clone_size: few
j_call: TRBJ1-5
d_call: -
v_call: TRBV4-1
cdr3_aa: CASSQADSRNQPQHF
cdr3_nt: TGCGCCAGCAGCCAAGCCGACAGTCGCAATCAGCCCCAGCATTTT

clone_size: few
j_call: TRBJ2-3
d_call: -
v_call: TRBV27
cdr3_aa: CASSLRGGGDTQYF
cdr3_nt: TGTGCCAGCAGTTTGCGCGGGGGCGGAGATACGCAGTATTTT

clone_size: once
j_call: TRBJ1-4
d_call: -
v_call: TRBV2
cdr3_aa: CASSESGFREKLFF
cdr3_nt: TGTGCCAGCAGTGAATCCGGGTTTAGGGAAAAACTGTTTTTT

clone_size: -
j_call: TRBJ2-7
d_call: -
v_call: TRBV12-5
cdr3_aa: CASGQRPEGFAYEQYF
cdr3_nt: TGTGCTAGTGGTCAACGACCCGAGGGATTTGCCTACGAGCAGTACTTC

clone_size: -
j_call: TRBJ2-7
d_call: -
v_call: TRBV7-6
cdr3_aa: CASSFGRAYEQYF
cdr3_nt: TGTGCCAGCAGCTTTGGCCGGGCCTACGAGCAGTACTTC

clone_size: -
j_call: TRBJ2-7
d_call: TRBD1
v_call: TRBV6-5
cdr3_aa: CASSSPRTGPGEQYF
cdr3_nt: TGTGCCAGCAGTTCACCTCGGACAGGGCCTGGCGAGCAGTACTTC

clone_size: -
j_call: TRBJ1-4
d_call: TRBD1
v_call: TRBV7-8
cdr3_aa: CASSPGTGNEKLFF
cdr3_nt: TGTGCCAGCAGCCCTGGGACAGGGAACGAAAAACTGTTTTTT